These T cell receptor beta chains were read from a single sample in a study of shared clonotypes between healthy human individuals. Produced via immunoSEQ multiplex PCR; TCRdb's table is partial and in-frame only. The repertoire holds approximately 500,000 clones, about 80% seen once, with about an eighth in the top ten. The sequenced sample was PBMCs. The receptor set was obtained from a woman between 40 and 50 years old in good health. Some clones in this sample may be carry-over from other donors' samples. CDR3s include the opening cysteine and the closing phenylalanine or tryptophan. D genes are given only for firm matches. Clone size is not always given. Where it is, it says once, few, many or a class for expanded clones.

V	size	D	J	DNA	CDR3
TRBV4-3	many	.	TRBJ2-3	TGCGCCAGCAGCCAAGATAGCAGCCGGGCTACGCAGTATTTT	CASSQDSSRATQYF
TRBV7-9	.	.	TRBJ2-6	TGTGCCAGCACCGGCGGCGGGGCCGGGGCCAACGTCCTGACTTTC	CASTGGGAGANVLTF
TRBV6-5	few	.	TRBJ2-7	TGTGCCAGCAGCCAGGGGACATCCTACGAGCAGTACTTC	CASSQGTSYEQYF
TRBV21-1	.	.	TRBJ2-3	TGTGCCAGCAGCAATCGTCCTGGCACAGATACGCAGTATTTT	CASSNRPGTDTQYF
TRBV7-7	once	TRBD1	TRBJ2-2	TGTGCTAGCAGCAAGAGTACGACAGGGTCCACCGGGGAGCTGTTTTTT	CASSKSTTGSTGELFF
TRBV10-2	.	.	TRBJ2-7	TGCGCCAGCGGTAGAGGCGGAGACATCTACGAGCAGTACTTC	CASGRGGDIYEQYF
TRBV2	.	TRBD2	TRBJ2-3	TGTGCCAGCAAGCGCGGGAGCGGGACAGATACGCAGTATTTT	CASKRGSGTDTQYF
TRBV10-3	.	TRBD2	TRBJ2-5	TGTGCCATCAGCCTCGGGAGGGGGGGAGAGACCCAGTACTTC	CAISLGRGGETQYF
TRBV7-9	.	TRBD2	TRBJ2-5	TGTGCCAGCGATACCCTTAGCGGGAGCGCGGAGACCCAGTACTTC	CASDTLSGSAETQYF
TRBV19	.	.	TRBJ1-1	TGTGCCAGTAAAAATGGGGCAGGGGAGCTGAACACTGAAGCTTTCTTT	CASKNGAGELNTEAFF
TRBV30	few	.	TRBJ2-2	TGTGCCTGGAGTGTGATGTTGAACACCGGGGAGCTGTTTTTT	CAWSVMLNTGELFF
TRBV30	.	TRBD1	TRBJ2-3	TGTGCCTGGAGTCCCCAGGGGGACAGAACAATTACAGATACGCAGTATTTT	CAWSPQGDRTITDTQYF
TRBV18	.	TRBD1	TRBJ1-1	TGTGCCAGCTCACAGACAGGGGGCAGCAACACTGAAGCTTTCTTT	CASSQTGGSNTEAFF
TRBV7-3	.	TRBD2	TRBJ2-3	TGTGCCAGCAGCTCGGGACTAGCGGGAGGCGGGGATACGCAGTATTTT	CASSSGLAGGGDTQYF
TRBV10-1	few	TRBD1	TRBJ1-1	TGCGCCAGCAGGAGAGGACAGGGAGACACTGAAGCTTTCTTT	CASRRGQGDTEAFF
TRBV19	.	.	TRBJ2-2	TGTGCCAGTAGTATCCTAAGGGTGGGGACCGGGGAGCTGTTTTTT	CASSILRVGTGELFF
TRBV6-1	.	.	TRBJ2-3	TGTGCCAGCAGTGAAGCGCCGGGGCCCACAGATACGCAGTATTTT	CASSEAPGPTDTQYF
TRBV25-1	.	.	TRBJ1-2	TGTGCCAGCAGTGAAACAGGGCGCAACCGATATGGCTACACCTTC	CASSETGRNRYGYTF
TRBV7-2	once	.	TRBJ2-3	TGTGCCAGCAGCCGTCTCTCCGGGCCCACAGATACGCAGTATTTT	CASSRLSGPTDTQYF
TRBV18	.	TRBD1	TRBJ1-1	TGTGCCAGCTCACTGGACAGGGGGTCTGAAGCTTTCTTT	CASSLDRGSEAFF
TRBV30	.	.	TRBJ2-2	TGTGCCTGGCTGGGACAGAACACCGGGGAGCTGTTTTTT	CAWLGQNTGELFF
TRBV2	few	.	TRBJ2-7	TGTGCCAGCACCGCGGAGGGTTACGAGCAGTACTTC	CASTAEGYEQYF
TRBV9	few	TRBD1	TRBJ1-2	TGTGCCAGCAGCGTCCAGGGGGGGAGAAGCTACACCTTC	CASSVQGGRSYTF
TRBV9	.	.	TRBJ1-4	TGTGCCAGCAGCCCTGTCGCACAGGAAAAACTGTTTTTT	CASSPVAQEKLFF
TRBV7-8	.	.	TRBJ2-5	TGTGCCAGCACCCTTACAGGGTTGGGGGAGACCCAGTACTTC	CASTLTGLGETQYF
TRBV11-1	.	.	TRBJ2-3	TGTGCCAGCAGCCCCGGGCATCAAGATACGCAGTATTTT	CASSPGHQDTQYF
TRBV21-1	.	.	TRBJ2-3	TGTGCCAGCAGCGAAAGCTGGCCTCGGGACAGATGGTATACGCAGTATTTT	CASSESWPRDRWYTQYF
TRBV28	.	.	TRBJ1-4	TGTGCCAGCAGTCCCAGGGACTCCTGGAATGAAAAACTGTTTTTT	CASSPRDSWNEKLFF
TRBV19	.	.	TRBJ2-2	TGTGCCAGTAGTATCCTTCATGGGACCGGGGAGCTGTTTTTT	CASSILHGTGELFF
TRBV6-5	once	.	TRBJ2-5	TGTGCCAGCAGTTACTTGTCGCAAGAGACCCAGTACTTC	CASSYLSQETQYF
TRBV10-3	few	.	TRBJ2-5	TGTGCCATCAGTGAGTCTGAGGGGCTTAGGGAGACCCAGTACTTC	CAISESEGLRETQYF
TRBV7-2	.	.	TRBJ1-2	TGTGCCAGCAGCTTAGATCCGGGTAACTATGGCTACACCTTC	CASSLDPGNYGYTF
TRBV18	once	.	TRBJ1-1	TGTGCCAGCTCTCCAGGGACCCTCGTGGACACTGAAGCTTTCTTT	CASSPGTLVDTEAFF
TRBV7-3	.	TRBD1	TRBJ2-7	TGTGCCAGCAGCCCCCGGGACAGGGGGCGGTACGAGCAGTACTTC	CASSPRDRGRYEQYF
TRBV7-9	.	.	TRBJ2-2	TGTGCCAGCAGCAGCCCGGGGAACACCGGGGAGCTGTTTTTT	CASSSPGNTGELFF